This T cell receptor beta chain comes out of a study of T cell responses to AZD1222 COVID-19 vaccine. The germline V gene has CDR1 KGHDR and CDR2 SFDVKD. The V gene lost 6 bases and the J gene lost 6 bases, with 18 bases spanning the gap. CDR3 length: 15 residues. General study points: Baseline serostatus was positive in only six AZD1222 recipients. As reported, nearly half of all spike-specific TCRs target variant regions that are unmutated. Receipt of two AZD1222 doses was followed by a rise in Spike-specific TCR breadth and depth.

Pooled in the analysis were second doses at about 4 or about 12 weeks. Sequenced by immunoSEQ multiplex PCR; TCRdb stores in-frame clones only, minus some. Found here are 80,000 to 100,000 clones, over 75% of them singletons; the top ten hold about 2.4%. With respect to this clone: Its antigen is unidentified.

The material was peripheral blood, obtained 28 days after the second AZD1222 dose. This rearrangement joins TRBV24-1 to TRBJ2-3; TRBD1 is a possible D gene (5 bases). The TCR comes from an adult who received the AZD1222 COVID-19 vaccine. CDR3 in amino acids: CATSSPVDSLDTQYF. The CDR3 DNA follows: TGTGCCACCAGTTCACCAGTAGACAGCTTGGATACGCAGTATTTT.